The next 17 T cell receptor beta chains were all read from a single sample in a study of technical replicates of blood from a handful of donors. The table came from immunoSEQ multiplex PCR; TCRdb's copy has only in-frame clones and leaves some out. The sample yields tens of thousands of clones, 95% to 98% seen once. Material for sequencing was T cells isolated from PBMCs. All receptors come from a human donor in good health.

The genes are TRBV6-1 and TRBJ2-7; a possible D gene is TRBD1 (5 bases). The CDR3 totals 13 residues. Germline-derived CDR1 and CDR2 are MNHNS and SASEGT. V was trimmed by 11 bases and J by 2 bases, leaving 16 bases between them. The CDR3 coding sequence is TGTGCCGGCTACAGGAAACAGCCCTACGAGCAGTACTTC. It specifies CAGYRKQPYEQYF.

V gene TRBV15 combines with J gene TRBJ1-3; no reliable D call. Germline CDR1 and CDR2: LNHNV and YYDKDF (reference sequence). The CDR3 consists of 16 residues. The V gene lost 0 bases and the J gene lost 0 bases, with 9 bases spanning the gap. CDR3 in DNA: TGTGCCACCAGCAGAGATCTTCCGAGCTCTGGAAACACCATATATTTT. Translating it yields CATSRDLPSSGNTIYF. Complete variable domain (other parts from reference TRBV15 and TRBJ1-3): DAMVIQNPRYQVTQFGKPVTLSCSQTLNHNVMYWYQQKSSQAPKLLFHYYDKDFNNEADTPDNFQSRRPNTSFCFLDIRSPGLGDTAMYLCATSRDLPSSGNTIYFGEGSWLTVV.

The V gene is TRBV30, the J gene TRBJ2-1; maybe TRBD1 (6 bases). Trimming removed 2 bases from V and 3 bases from J, with 8 bases in between. The CDR3 has 13 amino acids. The germline V gene has CDR1 GTSNPN and CDR2 SVGIG (reference sequence). CDR3 DNA: TGTGCCTGGAGTAGGGGGATCTACAATGAGCAGTTCTTC. Translation gives CAWSRGIYNEQFF.

The genes are TRBV14 and TRBJ2-5; D unclear. The CDR3 extends over 16 amino acids. Germline assignment: CDR1 SGHDN and CDR2 FVKESK. The V end was cut by 4 bases, the J end by 1 base, with 16 bases between. In nucleotides, the CDR3 is TGTGCCAGCAGCCCAATAGACTGGTTTCGCCAAGAGACCCAGTACTTC. Its translation is CASSPIDWFRQETQYF.

Written as DNA, the CDR3 is TGTGCCAGCAGCCAAAGGTTCGAACAGGGGATTGGGGACAATGAGCAGTTCTTC. Amino acid sequence: CASSQRFEQGIGDNEQFF. J is TRBJ2-1 and V is TRBV14, with 7 bases identical to TRBD1. Germline V gene sequence: CDR1 SGHDN, CDR2 FVKESK. There are 18 residues in the CDR3. The V segment lost 2 bases and the J segment 5 bases; nucleotides outside the gene matches: 15.

The CDR3 is CAISEWTRELKSSYEQYF. For the CDR3, the DNA is TGTGCCATCAGTGAGTGGACTAGAGAACTGAAAAGCTCCTACGAGCAGTACTTC. This chain joins TRBV10-3 and TRBJ2-7; the match to TRBD2 covers 7 bases. V shed 1 base and J 0 bases; nucleotides not matched to a gene: 12. Germline CDR1 and CDR2: ENHRY and SYGVKD. The CDR3 contains 18 residues.

The chain joins TRBV5-1 to TRBJ1-1, with TRBD1 matching over 10 bases. V shed 1 base and J 2 bases; nucleotides not matched to a gene: 8. The CDR3 totals 17 residues. Per germline, CDR1 SGHRS and CDR2 YFSETQ. CDR3 sequence: CASSLLGTGAINTEAFF. In nucleotides, the CDR3 is TGCGCCAGCAGCTTGTTAGGGACAGGGGCCATCAACACTGAAGCTTTCTTT.

The V gene is TRBV5-1, the J gene TRBJ1-5; D gene unclear. CDR3 size: 15 residues. V was pared by 0 bases and J by 9 bases, with 16 bases between. Germline-derived CDR1 and CDR2 are SGHRS and YFSETQ. Here the CDR3 reads CASSLDGQEDLPQHF. Here the CDR3 DNA reads TGCGCCAGCAGCTTGGACGGGCAGGAGGATCTGCCCCAGCATTTT.

The chain combines TRBV9 with TRBJ1-1, with D uncertain. CDR3 size: 17 residues. Germline V gene sequence: CDR1 SGDLS, CDR2 YYNGEE. Trimming removed 0 bases at V and 0 bases at J, with 15 bases between. The CDR3 nucleotides are TGTGCCAGCAGCGTAGCTGGGCAGTACCTCATGAACACTGAAGCTTTCTTT. Translation: CASSVAGQYLMNTEAFF.

The J gene is TRBJ2-7, the V gene TRBV14, with 11 bases matching TRBD2. V shed 4 bases and J 2 bases; nucleotides not matched to a gene: 13. The CDR3 loop spans 18 amino acids. Germline V gene sequence: CDR1 SGHDN, CDR2 FVKESK. The CDR3: CASSPLLRLAGLTYEQYF. The DNA for the CDR3 is TGTGCCAGCAGCCCCCTGCTGAGACTAGCGGGACTAACCTACGAGCAGTACTTC.

V is TRBV13 and J is TRBJ2-7; TRBD1 might be the D (5 bases). This CDR3 contains 12 residues. From germline, CDR1 is PRHDT and CDR2 FYEKMQ (reference sequence). The V and J ends lost 0 bases and 7 bases respectively, with 7 bases between them. CDR3: CASSLGPGEQYF. CDR3 in DNA: TGTGCCAGCAGCTTAGGTCCAGGGGAGCAGTACTTC. The variable domain in full, with the rest retrieved from reference TRBV13 and TRBJ2-7, is AAGVIQSPRHLIKEKRETATLKCYPIPRHDTVYWYQQGPGQDPQFLISFYEKMQSDKGSIPDRFSAQQFSDYHSELNMSSLELGDSALYFCASSLGPGEQYFGPGTRLTVT.

This clone was seen only once. The rearrangement joins TRBV28 to TRBJ2-5; D gene unclear. This CDR3 region has 13 residues. Trimming took 10 bases from V and 5 from J, leaving 17 bases between them. Germline assignment: CDR1 MDHEN and CDR2 SYDVKM. CDR3 in amino acids: CATHSRSRETQYF. CDR3 sequence (DNA): TGTGCCACACACAGTCGAAGCCGGGAGACCCAGTACTTC.

The chain links TRBV7-6 to TRBJ2-7; a weak D match, TRBD2 (7 bases). The CDR3 covers 13 residues. Germline CDR1 reads SGHVS; CDR2 reads FNYEAQ. V dropped 2 bases and J dropped 5 bases, with 10 bases sitting between them. CDR3 coding DNA: TGTGCCAGCAGCTTAAAAGGGGGGGACGAGCAGTACTTC. This codes for CASSLKGGDEQYF.

V usage is TRBV30 and J usage is TRBJ1-4; D is undetermined. Between the trimmed V and J ends, which lost 1 base and 8 bases, there was a span of 8 bases. This CDR3 comprises 12 residues. Germline V lookup: CDR1 GTSNPN, CDR2 SVGIG (reference sequence). The CDR3 spells CAWSENLEKLFF. CDR3 nucleotides: TGTGCCTGGAGTGAGAACCTAGAAAAACTGTTTTTT.

J is TRBJ1-3 and V is TRBV19; D perhaps matches TRBD1 (5 bases). The V end lost 3 bases, the J end lost 0 bases, and 9 bases lay between the germline ends. In germline, CDR1 is LNHDA, CDR2 SQIVND (reference sequence). CDR3 size: 15 residues. The CDR3 spells CASSMLTDSGNTIYF. CDR3 in DNA: TGTGCCAGTAGTATGTTGACAGACTCTGGAAACACCATATATTTT.

V is TRBV7-6 and J is TRBJ2-7, with 8 nucleotides matching TRBD2. The CDR3 covers 18 residues. The V gene end was trimmed by 1 base and the J gene end by 4 bases; junction bases not matched to a gene: 15. CDR1 SGHVS and CDR2 FNYEAQ come from the germline V gene. The CDR3 DNA is TGTGCCAGCAGCTTAGTGCAGCGGGAGTTATATTCCGGGTACGAGCAGTACTTC. Protein: CASSLVQRELYSGYEQYF.

The gene calls are TRBV29-1 and TRBJ2-7, with 8 bases lining up with TRBD2. V lost 4 bases to trimming and J lost 4 bases; unmatched junction nucleotides: 9. The CDR3 totals 14 residues. The germline CDR1 and CDR2 sequences are SQVTM and ANQGSEA. The CDR3 is CSVVLAESNYEQYF. DNA for the CDR3: TGCAGCGTTGTACTAGCGGAAAGTAATTACGAGCAGTACTTC.